The TCR beta chain described here comes from a study of blood T cells in healthy people across ages. This CDR3 has 17 amino acids. Looked up from germline, CDR1 is SGDLS and CDR2 is YYNGEE. A note on this clonotype: The junction does not match germline at one end; this may be a read error.

Healthy Caucasian individuals from Russia aged roughly 6 to 90 served as donors. Each individual donor underwent a draw of approximately 9.8 milliliters of peripheral blood. Total RNA, at least 6 micrograms per sample, was extracted from PBMCs. Together with a sample-barcoded 5' primer, a J-beta primer mix was included in a second PCR lasting roughly 6 to 12 cycles. Carrying 12 random nucleotides, a template-switch adaptor labeled each individual cDNA molecule. In TCRdb, the 5' RACE reads were re-called with MiXCR into one record per CDR3 protein. The table lists approximately 800,000 distinct CDR3 sequences, about half of them singletons.

Source material: blood. This clonotype was sampled from an elderly man in good health. The genes are TRBV9 and TRBJ2-1, with 13 bases that match TRBD2. The CDR3 reads CVSSVGTSGRGYNEQFF. The DNA for the CDR3 is TGTGTCAGCAGCGTAGGAACTAGCGGGAGGGGTTACAATGAGCAGTTCTTC.